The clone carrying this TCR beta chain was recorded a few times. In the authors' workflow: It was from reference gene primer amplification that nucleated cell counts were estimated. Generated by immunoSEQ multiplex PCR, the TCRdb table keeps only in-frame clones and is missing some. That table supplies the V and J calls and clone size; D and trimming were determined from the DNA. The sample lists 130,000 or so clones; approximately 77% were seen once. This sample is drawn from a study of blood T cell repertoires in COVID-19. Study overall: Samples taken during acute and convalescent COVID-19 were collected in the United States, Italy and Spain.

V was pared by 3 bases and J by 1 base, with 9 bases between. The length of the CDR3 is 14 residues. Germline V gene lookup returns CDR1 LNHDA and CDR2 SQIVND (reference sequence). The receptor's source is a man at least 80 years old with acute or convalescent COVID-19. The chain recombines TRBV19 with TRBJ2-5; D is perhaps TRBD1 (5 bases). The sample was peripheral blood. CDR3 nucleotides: TGTGCCAGTAGTATCTCCAGGGCCCAAGAGACCCAGTACTTC. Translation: CASSISRAQETQYF.